The T cell receptor beta chain described here comes from a study of T cell responses to AZD1222 COVID-19 vaccine. Findings and caveats of the study: Seropositive status at baseline applied to only 6 or 7 AZD1222 recipients.

Comments on this clone: The antigen is not known.

CDR3 length: 18 amino acids. Germline CDR1 and CDR2: SGHNT and YYREEE (reference sequence). The V gene end was trimmed by 2 bases and the J gene end by 3 bases; junction bases not matched to a gene: 16. Measured with immunoSEQ multiplex PCR; TCRdb has only the in-frame clones, and not every one. The repertoire holds about 140,000 clones, almost 95% seen once, with roughly 3.5% in the top ten. Analysis merged second doses at about 4 or about 12 weeks. Source: peripheral blood, taken 28 days after the second AZD1222 dose. The chain combines TRBV5-4 with TRBJ1-1; 7 bases map to TRBD1. This TCR came from an adult who received the AZD1222 COVID-19 vaccine. Written as DNA, the CDR3 is TGTGCCAGCAGCTTAATGCCGGGACAGAGGGTAGGGGACACTGAAGCTTTCTTT. This translates into CASSLMPGQRVGDTEAFF.